This TCR beta chain was retrieved from a study of T cells expressing NK-cell markers (TCRdb year 2020). Study-level background: In sorted CD3+CD56+NKG2C+, CD3+CD56+NKG2C- and CD3+CD56-NKG2C+ T-cell subsets from several donors, TCR beta-chain repertoires were profiled. Of the eight sequenced donors, seven were found to be HCMV-seropositive and one was found to be HCMV-seronegative. The libraries were sequenced on Illumina HiSeq 2000/2500, MiSeq or NextSeq, producing 2 x 150 bp reads. The study sequenced eight donors, all healthy volunteers chosen at random: three men and five women.

The CDR3 measures 14 amino acids from cysteine to phenylalanine. No DNA is given. CDR1 and CDR2 were assigned from the germline V gene (reference sequence) as SSHAT and FNYEAQ. Sequenced using an Illumina HiSeq 2000. 5'RACE template switching, by which a universal primer site and unique molecular identifiers were added, was used to make TCR beta cDNA libraries. Synthesis of cDNA was primed from the TCR beta constant segment and was followed by two consecutive PCR amplification steps. The paper's data handling went like this. Reads were demultiplexed and grouped by UMI with MIGEC, and clonotypes were assembled and quantified with MiTCR. To exclude erroneous sequences, any TCR cDNA sequence not supported by at least two reads was discarded. Downstream repertoire analysis used the tcR package, and clonotypes were matched across fractions by CDR3 nucleotide sequence plus V segment. Antigen specificity was annotated against VDJdb with VDJmatch, allowing one amino acid substitution in CDR3. Following TCRdb reprocessing, every CDR3 protein sequence forms one entry, and DNA is not provided. The V and J calls shown here were made by TCRdb, not taken from the authors' results. The sample table on file contains 250,000 to 300,000 distinct CDR3 sequences. Of the sample, around 4.2% is held by the ten largest clones.

Broader findings and caveats from the paper: Those dominant clonotypes were again the most abundant among CD3+CD56-NKG2C+ cells in a handful of donors, at 28.3-60.1%. In several donors, the dominant CD3+CD56+NKG2C+ clonotypes were found to rank among the top 10 CD8+ clonotypes and to make up roughly 1.0-8% of CD8+ T cells. Whether the expanded NKG2C-expressing T cell clones were specific for HCMV antigens was left unclear.

HCMV serostatus was determined by detecting HCMV-specific IgG in serum with a commercial ELISA kit. Peripheral blood mononuclear cells were isolated from blood by Ficoll density gradient centrifugation. As concerns this clonotype: Its specific antigen is unknown.

The chain is assembled from TRBV7-7 and TRBJ2-5. This receptor was identified in a woman between 18 and 70 years old in good health. Specimen: blood T cells: a sorted CD56 or NKG2C T cell subset, CD4+ or CD8+ T cells, or bulk PBMC T cells (not recorded which). CDR3 loop: CASSLRVTEETQYF.